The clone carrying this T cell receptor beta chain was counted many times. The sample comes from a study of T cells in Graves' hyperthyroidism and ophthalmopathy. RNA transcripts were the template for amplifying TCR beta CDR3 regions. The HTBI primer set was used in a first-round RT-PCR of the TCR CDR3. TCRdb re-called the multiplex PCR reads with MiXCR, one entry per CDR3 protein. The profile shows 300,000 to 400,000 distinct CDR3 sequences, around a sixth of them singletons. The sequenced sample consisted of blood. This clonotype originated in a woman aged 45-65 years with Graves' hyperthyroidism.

The CDR3 DNA reads as TGTGCCAGCAGCTTAGACGGGAACTATGGCTACACCTTC. This codes for CASSLDGNYGYTF. This sequence joins TRBV5-6 and TRBJ1-2; no definite D call. CDR1 is SGHDT and CDR2 is YYEEEE in the germline V gene. The V end lost 2 bases, the J end lost 2 bases, and 7 bases lay between the germline ends. This CDR3 region has 13 residues.